This T cell receptor beta chain appears in the sequencing data of a study of shared clonotypes between healthy human individuals. The CDR3 has 17 amino acids. CDR1 and CDR2 (germline): SNHLY, FYNNEI. The trim removed 0 bases at V and 8 bases at J, leaving 11 bases unmatched. This clone has just a few counts. Under the authors' procedure: Junction-only sequences produced by ImmunoSEQ had no quality scores, so filtering differed. Measured with immunoSEQ multiplex PCR; TCRdb has only the in-frame clones, and not every one. That table gives V, J and clone size, and the DNA gave D and trimming. Here the sample spans roughly 700,000 clones, approximately 79% being singletons.

Sequencing was performed on memory CD4+ T cells sorted from blood. Noted subset: CD45RA-negative fraction. This chain uses TRBV2 with TRBJ2-1; 9 positions agree with TRBD2. This clonotype was sampled from a woman aged 30 to 39 in good health. The CDR3 sequence is CASSEASGGGRGDEQFF. Here the CDR3 DNA reads TGTGCCAGCAGTGAAGCCTCGGGTGGCGGGAGGGGCGATGAGCAGTTCTTC.